This T cell receptor (beta chain) emerged from a study of cytomegalovirus exposure and HLA in healthy donors. Study-level findings and limits: Donor immune exposure was known only as CMV serostatus.

The length of the CDR3 is 15 residues. 60 Vbeta and 13 Jbeta primers were used in PCR. The data were produced by immunoSEQ multiplex PCR, yet TCRdb's version contains in-frame clones alone and is incomplete. The table has about 180,000 clones, over 75% seen once. As to this clone: The target antigen is unknown.

This chain links TRBV12-2 with TRBJ2-7; the D segment call TRBD1 is taken from the table without a DNA check. TRBV12-2 is assigned pseudogene status. Sequencing was performed on PBMCs. The sequence came from a woman aged 50 to 60 in good health and CMV-seronegative. The CDR3 spells CATATTFTLTYEQYF. For the CDR3, the DNA is TGTGCAACCGCGACGACATTTACTTTAACCTACGAGCAGTACTTC.